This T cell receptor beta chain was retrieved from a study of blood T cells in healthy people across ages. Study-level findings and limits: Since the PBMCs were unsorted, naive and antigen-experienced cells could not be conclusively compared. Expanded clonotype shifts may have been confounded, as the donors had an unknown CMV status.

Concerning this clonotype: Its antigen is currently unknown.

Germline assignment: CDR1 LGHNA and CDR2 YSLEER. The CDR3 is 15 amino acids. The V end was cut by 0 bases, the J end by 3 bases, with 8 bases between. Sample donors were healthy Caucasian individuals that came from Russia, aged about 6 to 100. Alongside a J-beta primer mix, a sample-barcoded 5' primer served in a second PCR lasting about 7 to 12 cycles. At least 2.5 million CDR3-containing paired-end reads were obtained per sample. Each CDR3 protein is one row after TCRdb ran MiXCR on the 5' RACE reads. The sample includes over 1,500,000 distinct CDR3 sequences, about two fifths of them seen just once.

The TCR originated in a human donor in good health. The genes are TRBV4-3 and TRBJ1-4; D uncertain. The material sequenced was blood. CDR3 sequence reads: CASSQDSVPNEKLFF. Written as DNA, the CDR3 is TGCGCCAGCAGCCAAGATTCTGTCCCTAATGAAAAACTGTTTTTT.